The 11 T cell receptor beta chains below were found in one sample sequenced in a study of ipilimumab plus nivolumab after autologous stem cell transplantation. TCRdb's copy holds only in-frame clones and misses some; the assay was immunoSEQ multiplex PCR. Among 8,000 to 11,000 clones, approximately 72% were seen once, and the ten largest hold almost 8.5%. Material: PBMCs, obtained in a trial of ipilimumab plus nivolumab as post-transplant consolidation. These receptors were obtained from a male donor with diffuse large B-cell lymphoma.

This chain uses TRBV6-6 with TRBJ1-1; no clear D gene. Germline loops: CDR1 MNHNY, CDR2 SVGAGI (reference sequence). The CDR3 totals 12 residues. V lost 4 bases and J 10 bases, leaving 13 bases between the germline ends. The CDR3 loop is CASSSKGDAAFF. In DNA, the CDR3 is TGTGCCAGCAGTTCCAAGGGCGACGCAGCTTTCTTT.

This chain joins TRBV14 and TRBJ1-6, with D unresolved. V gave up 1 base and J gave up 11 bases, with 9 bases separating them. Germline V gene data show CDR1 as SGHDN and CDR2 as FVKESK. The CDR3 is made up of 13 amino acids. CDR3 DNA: TGTGCCAGCAGCCAAGTAAACGAGGCACCCCTCCACTTT. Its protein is CASSQVNEAPLHF.

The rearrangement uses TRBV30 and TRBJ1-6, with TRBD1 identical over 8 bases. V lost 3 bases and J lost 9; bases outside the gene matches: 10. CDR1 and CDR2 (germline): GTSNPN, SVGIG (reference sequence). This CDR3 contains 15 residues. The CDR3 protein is CAWRSRDRTSSPLHF. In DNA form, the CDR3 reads TGTGCCTGGAGGAGCCGGGACAGGACCTCTTCACCCCTCCACTTT.

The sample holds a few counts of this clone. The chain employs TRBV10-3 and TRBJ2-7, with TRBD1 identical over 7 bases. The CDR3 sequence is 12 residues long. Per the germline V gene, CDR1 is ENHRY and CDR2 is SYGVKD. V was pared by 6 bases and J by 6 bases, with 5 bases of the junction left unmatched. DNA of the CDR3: TGTGCCATCAGCCAGGGGGTAGGCGAGCAGTACTTC. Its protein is CAISQGVGEQYF.

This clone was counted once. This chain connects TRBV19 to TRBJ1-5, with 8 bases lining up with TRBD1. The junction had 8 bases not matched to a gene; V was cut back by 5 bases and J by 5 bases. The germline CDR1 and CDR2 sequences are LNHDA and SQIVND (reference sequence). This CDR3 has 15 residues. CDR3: CASSSQQGGDQPQHF. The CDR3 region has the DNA TGTGCCAGTAGTTCCCAACAGGGGGGAGATCAGCCCCAGCATTTT.

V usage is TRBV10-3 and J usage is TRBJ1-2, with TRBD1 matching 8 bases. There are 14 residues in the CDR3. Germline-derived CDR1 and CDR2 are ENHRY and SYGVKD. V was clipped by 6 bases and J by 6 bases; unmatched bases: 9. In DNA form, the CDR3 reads TGTGCCATCAGCGACGGACAGGGAAATGATGGCTACACCTTC. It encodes CAISDGQGNDGYTF.

This CDR3 is CASSSAATDEQYF. The CDR3 nucleotides read TGTGCCAGCAGTTCGGCAGCCACCGACGAGCAGTACTTC. The chain combines TRBV6-8 with TRBJ2-7; D is ambiguous. This CDR3 is 13 amino acids long. With 4 bases removed from V and 5 bases from J, the gap between germline ends came to 12 bases. Germline V lookup: CDR1 MNHGY, CDR2 SAAAGT.

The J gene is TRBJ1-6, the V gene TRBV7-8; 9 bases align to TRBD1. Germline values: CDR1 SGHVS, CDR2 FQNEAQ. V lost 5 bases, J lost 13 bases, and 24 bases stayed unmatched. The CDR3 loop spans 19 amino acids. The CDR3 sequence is CASSPGTGSRRLRLGPLHF. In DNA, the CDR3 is TGTGCCAGCAGCCCCGGGACAGGGAGCCGCCGACTTAGACTGGGGCCCCTCCACTTT.

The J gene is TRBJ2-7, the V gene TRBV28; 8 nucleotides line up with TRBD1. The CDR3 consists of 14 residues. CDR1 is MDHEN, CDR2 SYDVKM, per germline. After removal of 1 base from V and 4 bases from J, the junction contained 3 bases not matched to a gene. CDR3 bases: TGTGCCAGCAGTTTATCAGGGGGCCCATACGAGCAGTACTTC. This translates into CASSLSGGPYEQYF.

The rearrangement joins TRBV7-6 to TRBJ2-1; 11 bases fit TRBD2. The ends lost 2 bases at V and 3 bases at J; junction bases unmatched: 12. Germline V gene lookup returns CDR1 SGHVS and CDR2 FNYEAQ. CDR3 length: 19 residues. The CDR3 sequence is CASSLSPSGGSYLYNEQFF. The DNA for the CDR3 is TGTGCCAGCAGCTTATCCCCTAGCGGGGGGTCCTACCTCTACAATGAGCAGTTCTTC.

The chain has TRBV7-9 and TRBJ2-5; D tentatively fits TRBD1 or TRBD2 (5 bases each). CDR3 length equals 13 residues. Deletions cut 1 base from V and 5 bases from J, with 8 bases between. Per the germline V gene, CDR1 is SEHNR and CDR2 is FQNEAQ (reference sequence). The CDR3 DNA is TGTGCCAGCAGCTTAGTCGAGGGGGAGACCCAGTACTTC. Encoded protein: CASSLVEGETQYF.